The clone carrying this T cell receptor beta chain has ten or more counts. From germline, CDR1 is LGHDT and CDR2 YNNKEL (reference sequence). The V and J ends lost 1 base and 0 bases, in that order; junction bases with no gene match: 9. There are 18 residues in the CDR3. The source of the sample is a study of prognosis after radiotherapy for stage I lung cancer. Study overall: Squamous cell carcinoma affected over five patients, adenocarcinoma about 12. Alongside stereotactic body radiotherapy, concurrent therapy was given to no patient.

The authors amplified TCR beta CDR3 from genomic DNA using two-round multiplex PCR. Used in first-round PCR were primers specific to each TRBV and TRBJ gene. TCRdb re-called the multiplex PCR reads through MiXCR, storing one row per CDR3 protein. The sample lists 12,000 or so distinct CDR3 sequences; around 40% were seen once. This receptor was obtained from a donor of 50 years or more with non-small cell lung cancer. Sequencing was performed on PBMCs, taken before or after stereotactic body radiation therapy (not recorded which). The rearrangement uses TRBV3-1 and TRBJ1-1, with 9 positions matching TRBD1. The DNA of the CDR3 is TGTGCCAGCAGCCAAGTCTGGGACAGGGCGCATATGAACACTGAAGCTTTCTTT. Amino acid sequence: CASSQVWDRAHMNTEAFF.